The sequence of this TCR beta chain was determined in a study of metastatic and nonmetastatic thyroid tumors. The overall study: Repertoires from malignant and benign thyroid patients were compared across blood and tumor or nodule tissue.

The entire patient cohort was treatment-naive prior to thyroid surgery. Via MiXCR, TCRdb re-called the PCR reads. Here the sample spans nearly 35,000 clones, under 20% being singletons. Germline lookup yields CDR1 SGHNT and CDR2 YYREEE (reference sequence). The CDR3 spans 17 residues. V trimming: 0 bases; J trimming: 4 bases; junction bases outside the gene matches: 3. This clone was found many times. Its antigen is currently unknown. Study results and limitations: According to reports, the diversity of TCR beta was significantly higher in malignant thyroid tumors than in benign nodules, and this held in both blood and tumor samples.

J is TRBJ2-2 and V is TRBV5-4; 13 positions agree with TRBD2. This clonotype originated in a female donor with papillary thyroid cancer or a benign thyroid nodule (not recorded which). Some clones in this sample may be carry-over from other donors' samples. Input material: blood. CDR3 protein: CASSLGTSGSITGELFF. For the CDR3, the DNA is TGTGCCAGCAGCTTGGGGACTAGCGGGAGTATCACCGGGGAGCTGTTTTTT.